The 9 T cell receptor beta chains below all came from one sample that was sequenced in a study of metastatic and nonmetastatic thyroid tumors. Thyroid surgery took place with no prior treatment in any patient. MiXCR reprocessed the PCR reads for TCRdb. The table lists approximately 30,000 clones, roughly 15% of them singletons. The sample comprised blood. Receptor source: a male donor with papillary thyroid cancer or a benign thyroid nodule (not recorded which). Some clones in this sample may be carry-over from other donors' samples.

This clone was counted between two and nine times. This chain's CDR3 is CASIPPVQGAKQYF. The CDR3 nucleotides are TGTGCCAGCATCCCACCGGTACAGGGGGCTAAGCAGTACTTC. The gene calls are TRBV28 and TRBJ2-7, with TRBD1 matching over 9 bases. V dropped 7 bases and J dropped 8; count of bases not matched to a gene: 12. CDR1 and CDR2 (germline): MDHEN, SYDVKM. The CDR3 is 14 residues long.

At least ten counts were recorded for this clone. This chain links TRBV9 with TRBJ2-2; D remains unclear. The CDR3 contains 14 residues. CDR1 is SGDLS, CDR2 YYNGEE, per germline. Trimming pared 3 bases from V and 4 bases from J, leaving 10 bases between. CDR3 DNA: TGTGCCAGCAGCGACCCGACTGTCACCGGGGAGCTGTTTTTT. Protein product: CASSDPTVTGELFF. The full variable domain, rest sourced from reference TRBV9 and TRBJ2-2, is DSGVTQTPKHLITATGQRVTLRCSPRSGDLSVYWYQQSLDQGLQFLIQYYNGEERAKGNILERFSAQQFPDLHSELNLSSLELGDSALYFCASSDPTVTGELFFGEGSRLTVL.

Ten or more counts support this clone. The genes are TRBV5-6 and TRBJ2-7, with D hard to call. The ends were cut back, 4 bases at V and 0 bases at J, with 11 bases in the middle. The CDR3 covers 14 residues. The germline gives CDR1 SGHDT, CDR2 YYEEEE. The CDR3 DNA is TGTGCCAGCAGCGTCGGACGTCTCTCCTACGAGCAGTACTTC. Its translation is CASSVGRLSYEQYF.

This clone was picked up many times. The chain employs TRBV6-1 and TRBJ1-2, with 8 bases fitting TRBD1. V dropped 5 bases and J dropped 7; count of bases not matched to a gene: 9. The CDR3 loop spans 14 amino acids. Germline V CDR1 and CDR2: MNHNS, SASEGT. The CDR3: CASSLQGGGGGYTF. The CDR3 DNA reads as TGTGCCAGCAGTTTACAGGGGGGGGGAGGTGGCTACACCTTC.

This clone ranks as medium-sized. The chain links TRBV2 to TRBJ2-7; 9 bases are shared with TRBD1. There are 14 residues in the CDR3. From germline, CDR1 is SNHLY and CDR2 FYNNEI. V lost 7 bases to trimming and J lost 0 bases; unmatched junction nucleotides: 4. The CDR3 loop reads CASKGQGASYEQYF. DNA for the CDR3: TGTGCCAGCAAGGGACAGGGCGCCTCCTACGAGCAGTACTTC.

This clone was counted many times. The chain carries TRBV27 and TRBJ2-7, with D hard to call. V was cut by 3 bases and J by 5 bases, with 11 bases left in between. The CDR3 totals 13 residues. Germline CDR1 reads MNHEY; CDR2 reads SMNVEV (reference sequence). CDR3 sequence reads: CASSFGLYNEQYF. As DNA, the CDR3 is TGTGCCAGCAGTTTTGGGTTATACAACGAGCAGTACTTC.

At least ten counts were recorded for this clone. A read error is possible here, since a much larger clone lies one base away. The same CDR3 can be traced to other DNA sequences in this sample. V and J are TRBV6-1 and TRBJ2-7; the D gene is possibly TRBD1 (6 bases). V gave up 7 bases and J gave up 7 bases, with 20 bases separating them. The CDR3 length is 14 residues. Germline V gene lookup returns CDR1 MNHNS and CDR2 SASEGT. The CDR3 loop is CASTPGTPGGEQYF. The CDR3, as DNA: TGTGCCAGCACCCCCGGGACACCGGGCGGGGAGCAGTACTTC.

This clone was recorded many times. The rearrangement uses TRBV20-1 and TRBJ2-7; 9 bases agree with TRBD1. V gave up 0 bases and J gave up 4 bases; unmatched junction bases: 7. The CDR3 runs 15 residues. CDR1 and CDR2 (germline): DFQATT, SNEGSKA (reference sequence). This CDR3 reads CSARDSDRGGYEQYF. In DNA form, the CDR3 reads TGCAGTGCTAGAGATAGTGACAGGGGGGGGTACGAGCAGTACTTC.

The rearrangement joins TRBV24-1 to TRBJ2-1; 7 nucleotides match TRBD2. This CDR3 contains 12 residues. The V gene's germline CDR1 is KGHDR and CDR2 SFDVKD. The V segment lost 6 bases and the J segment 8 bases; nucleotides outside the gene matches: 3. CDR3 sequence (DNA): TGTGCCACCAGTACCAGCGGGGATGAGCAGTTCTTC. It codes for CATSTSGDEQFF.